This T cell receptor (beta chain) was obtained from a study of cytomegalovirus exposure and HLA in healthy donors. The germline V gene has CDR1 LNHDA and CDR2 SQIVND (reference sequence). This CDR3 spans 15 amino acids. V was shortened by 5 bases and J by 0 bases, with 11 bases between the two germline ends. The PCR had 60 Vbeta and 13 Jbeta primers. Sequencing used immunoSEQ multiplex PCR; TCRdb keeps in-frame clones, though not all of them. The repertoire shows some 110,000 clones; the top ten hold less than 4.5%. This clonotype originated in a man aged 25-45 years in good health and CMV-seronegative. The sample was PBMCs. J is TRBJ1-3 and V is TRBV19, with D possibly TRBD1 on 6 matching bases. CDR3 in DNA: TGTGCCAGTAGTTGGGACACTTACTCTGGAAACACCATATATTTT. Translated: CASSWDTYSGNTIYF. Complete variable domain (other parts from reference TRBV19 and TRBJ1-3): DGGITQSPKYLFRKEGQNVTLSCEQNLNHDAMYWYRQDPGQGLRLIYYSQIVNDFQKGDIAEGYSVSREKKESFPLTVTSAQKNPTAFYLCASSWDTYSGNTIYFGEGSWLTVV.